This T cell receptor beta chain was sequenced in a study of PD-L1 blockade in urothelial cancer. Documented time point: pretreatment peripheral blood. The CDR3 runs 14 residues. Germline V gives CDR1 SNHLY, CDR2 FYNNEI. V lost 4 bases to trimming and J lost 6 bases; unmatched junction nucleotides: 9. Method: immunoSEQ multiplex PCR; TCRdb's copy keeps in-frame clones and lacks some. The data show tens of thousands of clones, with around 83% seen just once and approximately 10% held by the top ten. This sequence joins TRBV2 and TRBJ2-7, with 7 bases that match TRBD1. The sequence was obtained from a woman aged 65 to 85 with urothelial cancer. The material was PBMCs, obtained around atezolizumab (anti-PD-L1) treatment. The CDR3 coding sequence is TGTGCCAGCAGTGCTTTTCGGACAGGAGTCGAGCAGTACTTC. Translated, it gives CASSAFRTGVEQYF. The variable domain in full, completed from reference TRBV2 and TRBJ2-7, reads EPEVTQTPSHQVTQMGQEVILRCVPISNHLYFYWYRQILGQKVEFLVSFYNNEISEKSEIFDDQFSVERPDGSNFTLKIRSTKLEDSAMYFCASSAFRTGVEQYFGPGTRLTVT.